The entry below gives a single T cell receptor beta chain sequence along with its context. Its antigen is as yet unknown. These data are taken from a study of cytomegalovirus exposure and HLA in healthy donors. About the study: HLA-typed donors contributed 80 million to 85 million unique TCRs, which were held in an early data release. Study conclusions and caveats: The HLA-A and HLA-B alleles of most subjects were reportedly predicted accurately from TCR beta sequences. Through in vitro validation, three CMV-associated chains were shown to be specific for CMV antigens. Fewer N-insertions (relative to the approximately 700-donor mean) were reportedly seen in an Asian-associated ancestry cluster in a later analysis.

The trim removed 3 bases at V and 4 bases at J, leaving 6 bases unmatched. The CDR3 is 17 residues long. Germline V gives CDR1 SGHRS, CDR2 YFSETQ. PCR primers comprised 60 Vbeta and 13 Jbeta primers. Produced via immunoSEQ multiplex PCR; TCRdb's table is partial and in-frame only. This sample's table reports some 150,000 clones. Sequenced input: PBMCs. This sequence originates from a man aged 40-55 years in good health and CMV-seronegative. The rearrangement links TRBV5-1 to TRBJ2-2; TRBD2 agrees at 13 bases. The CDR3 loop is CASSSPGTSGVTGELFF. The CDR3 DNA is TGCGCCAGCAGCTCACCGGGGACTAGCGGGGTCACCGGGGAGCTGTTTTTT.